This T cell receptor beta chain was retrieved from a study of cytomegalovirus exposure and HLA in healthy donors. Study-wide context: A later analysis reported the same platform for the 110 or so validation repertoires and the 666 first-cohort repertoires. General observations from the study: There were a few CMV-associated chains whose specificity for CMV antigens was confirmed in vitro.

J lost 6 bases, V lost 5 bases, and 16 bases had no gene match. From germline, CDR1 is SNHLY and CDR2 FYNNEI. This CDR3 contains 18 residues. The assay was immunoSEQ multiplex PCR, and TCRdb's table has in-frame clones only and misses some. Here the sample spans under 250,000 clones, more than 75% being singletons. About this clone itself: The antigen is undetermined.

This clonotype was obtained from a woman younger than 30 in good health and CMV-seropositive. V is TRBV2 and J is TRBJ2-1, with 10 bases aligning to TRBD2. Sequenced sample: PBMCs. CDR3 sequence (DNA): TGTGCCAGCAGTCAGTTACTAGCGGGATACTACTCCGTCAATGAGCAGTTCTTC. It codes for CASSQLLAGYYSVNEQFF.